This T cell receptor beta chain was sequenced in a study of blood T cell repertoires in COVID-19 (dated by TCRdb to 2018 to 2021). Describing the broader study: Samples covering the acute and convalescent phases of COVID-19 were provided by collaborators in the United States, Italy and Spain. Subjects who had been exposed to COVID-19, were actively infected with it, or had recovered from it provided the deeply sampled blood TCRbeta repertoires that made up the dataset. The prospective study material was composed of cDNA or gDNA derived from T cells, B-cell-depleted T cells, or PBMCs. Sample metadata almost always included a de-identified subject ID, COVID-19 status, age in years and sex. Samples came from the ongoing ImmuneRACE study (first 160 participants) plus 1,254 subjects from 6 global collaborators. The repertoires were released in a freely available public database intended as a resource for research on the immune response to SARS-CoV-2. Where available, HLA class I and class II types were obtained from metadata supplied by the sample provider rather than from assay-based typing. Study-level results and caveats: Clinical and demographic metadata were provided uncurated, with the amount varying by source and participant.

Remarks on this clone: It has no known antigen specificity. No per-base quality is available; no much larger clone lies one base away.

TCRbeta CDR3 regions were amplified from genomic DNA by means of the immunoSEQ Assay, a bias-controlled multiplex PCR. Per the source publication's procedure: The number of nucleated cells in each sample was estimated by amplification of reference gene primers within the assay. Sequence reads were collapsed and filtered to measure the absolute abundance of every unique TCRbeta CDR3 rearrangement. Productive Simpson clonality was computed per sample as the square root of Simpson's diversity index over productive rearrangements. Sourced from immuneACCESS, this table was stored by TCRdb with only in-frame sequences that have V and J called. A share of the clones is absent; for the studies checked, an unresolved V gene accounts for under half, and the remainder has no known explanation. V and J calls and clone size are given by that table; D and trimming were obtained from the DNA. This sample has tens of thousands of clones in its table, and around 83% of those were observed once. Approximately 7% of the sample lies in the top ten.

Per the germline V gene, SGHRS is the CDR1 and YFSETQ is the CDR2. The cysteine opens and the phenylalanine closes a CDR3 of 17 amino acids. The read is trimmed to its CDR3 DNA, 51 bases read in frame from base 1. V is trimmed back by 0 bases and J by 6 bases, and the junction contains 9 bases that no gene match accounts for. Whole blood was collected in K2EDTA tubes by collaborating institutions according to the institutions' own protocols. For TCRbeta analysis, collaborators shipped samples as frozen whole blood, isolated PBMCs, or DNA extracted from either of those sample types. This clonotype was obtained from a man between 70 and 80 years old with active COVID-19. The sequence links TRBV5-1 to TRBJ2-3, and TRBD2 aligns with 11 junction nucleotides. Input material: peripheral blood. CDR3 region: CASSLAASGGPGDTQYF. The DNA is TGCGCCAGCAGCTTGGCCGCTAGCGGGGGGCCGGGGGATACGCAGTATTTT.